This T cell receptor beta chain was documented in a study of shared clonotypes between healthy human individuals. This CDR3 is built from 14 residues. The ends were cut back, 0 bases at V and 4 bases at J, with 11 bases in the middle. Per the germline V gene, CDR1 is SGHKS and CDR2 is YYEKEE (reference sequence). Sequenced by immunoSEQ multiplex PCR; TCRdb stores in-frame clones only, minus some. Here the sample spans 2,500,000 or so clones, 93% being singletons. The specimen sequenced was naive CD4+ T cells from PBMCs. Subset in this sample: CD45RA+ positively selected. The rearrangement joins TRBV5-5 to TRBJ2-7; tentatively, D is TRBD1 (6 bases). The clonotype originates from a man aged 18 to 35 in good health. Some clones in this sample may be carry-over from other donors' samples. The CDR3 nucleotides are TGTGCCAGCAGCTTGGGTCCAGGGGATTACGAGCAGTACTTC. The encoded protein is CASSLGPGDYEQYF.